The TCR beta chain described here comes from a study of T cells after yellow fever vaccination. Study information: Fractions of limited cellularity were prepared by means of SMART-Seq v4 Ultra Low Input.

Per the germline V gene, CDR1 is DFQATT and CDR2 is SNEGSKA (reference sequence). This CDR3 spans 14 amino acids. V gave up 1 base and J gave up 4 bases; unmatched junction bases: 4. Overall study results and limits: The booster response re-showed most primary clones: around 96% CD4, approximately 90% CD8. There was a possibility that FACS-sorted repertoires contained abundant clonotypes contaminating from the bulk population. It was the secondary response that reached its peak faster, day 5 versus 15, but it was weaker.

This clonotype was counted a few times. The antigen remains undetermined. TCRdb recomputed calls from the 5' RACE reads with MiXCR, one row per CDR3 protein. The sample includes a few hundred thousand distinct CDR3 sequences, around 8.1% of them seen just once. Here the sequenced sample was PBMCs, taken about 49 days after the first yellow fever vaccination. V and J are TRBV20-1 and TRBJ2-7, with 10 nucleotides matching TRBD2. The sequence was collected from a man between 18 and 29 years old who received the YFV17D yellow fever vaccine. The CDR3 protein is CSARGWTSGYEQYV. CDR3 in DNA: TGCAGTGCTAGAGGGTGGACTAGCGGATACGAGCAGTACGTC.